The 6 T cell receptor beta chains in this list originate from one sample, sequenced in a study of blood T cell repertoires in COVID-19 (dated by TCRdb to the early 2020s). Library prep was done by the immunoSEQ multiplex PCR assay. TCRdb mirrors the immuneACCESS table, restricted to in-frame sequences. Some clones are absent from its copies; in checked studies, under half trace to an unresolved V gene, and the reason for the others is unknown. The sample records around 210,000 clones, approximately 80% of which are singletons. Clones ranked in the top ten supply around 1% of the sample. What was sequenced was peripheral blood. These receptors all come from a man in his fifties or sixties with COVID-19, enrolled during active disease.

In its sample, this clone was seen a few times. The chain has TRBV30 and TRBJ1-2; unclear D gene. V lost 3 bases and J 4 bases, leaving 18 bases between the germline ends. CDR1 and CDR2 (germline): GTSNPN, SVGIG (reference sequence). This CDR3 spans 15 amino acids. The CDR3 region has the DNA TGTGCCTGGAGGGCCGACGTAGAGCCGGGCTATGGCTACACCTTC. This translates into CAWRADVEPGYGYTF.

This chain links TRBV19 with TRBJ2-5; 7 bases are a match to TRBD1. Trimming cost V 4 bases and J 5 bases; bases outside gene matches: 4. Germline values: CDR1 LNHDA, CDR2 SQIVND (reference sequence). This CDR3 comprises 13 residues. CDR3 residues: CASSTLRGETQYF. As DNA, the CDR3 is TGTGCCAGTAGTACCCTCAGGGGGGAGACCCAGTACTTC.

The rearrangement uses TRBV28 and TRBJ2-3, with 9 positions matching TRBD1. Germline V gives CDR1 MDHEN, CDR2 SYDVKM. V shed 6 bases, J shed 3 bases, and the junction held 10 bases outside the gene matches. CDR3 length: 16 residues. The CDR3 DNA follows: TGTGCCAGCAGCCAGGACAGGGGATGGAGGACAGATACGCAGTATTTT. Encoded protein: CASSQDRGWRTDTQYF.

This chain connects TRBV28 to TRBJ1-1; the D is unclear. Germline CDR1 is MDHEN and CDR2 is SYDVKM. Deletions cut 2 bases from V and 1 base from J, with 5 bases between. This CDR3 is built from 13 residues. This CDR3 reads CASSLGRNTEAFF. For the CDR3, the DNA is TGTGCCAGCAGTTTAGGGCGGAACACTGAAGCTTTCTTT. The whole variable domain, remainder taken from reference TRBV28 and TRBJ1-1, is DVKVTQSSRYLVKRTGEKVFLECVQDMDHENMFWYRQDPGLGLRLIYFSYDVKMKEKGDIPEGYSVSREKKERFSLILESASTNQTSMYLCASSLGRNTEAFFGQGTRLTVV.

This chain links TRBV7-2 with TRBJ2-5; D is uncertain. Between the trimmed V and J ends, which lost 3 bases and 5 bases, there was a span of 10 bases. Germline V gene data show CDR1 as SGHTA and CDR2 as FQGNSA. The CDR3 runs to 13 residues. DNA for the CDR3: TGTGCCAGCAGCTTTAGTGTGAGGGAGACCCAGTACTTC. This sequence encodes CASSFSVRETQYF.

V gene TRBV7-2 combines with J gene TRBJ1-2, with no clear D. The CDR3 has 15 amino acids. V was clipped by 11 bases and J by 2 bases, with 21 bases between them. Per germline, CDR1 SGHTA and CDR2 FQGNSA. The CDR3 sequence: CASSRSWGENYGYTF. DNA of the CDR3: TGTGCCTCCAGTAGGAGTTGGGGAGAAAACTATGGCTACACCTTC.